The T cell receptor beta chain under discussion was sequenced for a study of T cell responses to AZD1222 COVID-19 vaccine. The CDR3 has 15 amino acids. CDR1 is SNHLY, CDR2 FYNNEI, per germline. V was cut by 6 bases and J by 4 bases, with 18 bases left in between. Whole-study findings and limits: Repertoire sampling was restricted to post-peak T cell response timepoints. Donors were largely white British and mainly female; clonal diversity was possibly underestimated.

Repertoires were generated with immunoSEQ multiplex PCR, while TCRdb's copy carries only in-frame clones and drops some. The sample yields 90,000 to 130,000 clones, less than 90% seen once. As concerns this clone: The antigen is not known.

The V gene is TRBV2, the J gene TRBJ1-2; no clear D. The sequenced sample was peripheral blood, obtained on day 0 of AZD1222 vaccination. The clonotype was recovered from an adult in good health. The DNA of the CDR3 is TGTGCCAGCAGGGACGTCCCCCGGACGGTCTATGGCTACACCTTC. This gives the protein CASRDVPRTVYGYTF.